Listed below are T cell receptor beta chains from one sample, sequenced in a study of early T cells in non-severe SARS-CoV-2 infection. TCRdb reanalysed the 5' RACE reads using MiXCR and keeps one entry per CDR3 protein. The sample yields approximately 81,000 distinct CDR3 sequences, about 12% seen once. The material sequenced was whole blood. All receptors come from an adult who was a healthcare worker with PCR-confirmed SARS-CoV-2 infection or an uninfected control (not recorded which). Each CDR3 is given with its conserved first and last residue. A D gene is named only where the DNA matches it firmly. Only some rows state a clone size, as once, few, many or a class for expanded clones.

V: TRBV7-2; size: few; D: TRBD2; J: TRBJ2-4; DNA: TGTGCCAGCAGCTTAGCCTTAGGTGGCGGGGGGGCCCGGTACATTCAGTACTTC; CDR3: CASSLALGGGGARYIQYF
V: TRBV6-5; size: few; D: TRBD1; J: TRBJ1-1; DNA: TGTGCCAGCAGTCGGGACAGGGGGTACACTGAAGCTTTCTTT; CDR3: CASSRDRGYTEAFF
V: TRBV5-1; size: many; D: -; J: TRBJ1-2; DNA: TGCGCCAGCAGCTTGATGTCAGGGGACTATGGCTACACCTTC; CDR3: CASSLMSGDYGYTF
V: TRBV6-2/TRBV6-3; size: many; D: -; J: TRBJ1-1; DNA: TGTGCCAGCAGCTCGACAGAGAACACTGAAGCTTTCTTT; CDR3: CASSSTENTEAFF
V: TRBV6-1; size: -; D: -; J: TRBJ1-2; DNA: TGTGCCAGCAGCTCCCGGCGGGAGCTGAGCTACACCTTC; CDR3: CASSSRRELSYTF
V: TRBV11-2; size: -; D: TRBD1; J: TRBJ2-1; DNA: TGTGCCAGCAGCTCGAACAGGGGGGCCTACAATGAGCAGTTCTTC; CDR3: CASSSNRGAYNEQFF
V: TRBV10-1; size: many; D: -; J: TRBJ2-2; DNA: TGCGCCAGCAGTGATAGTTGGAACACCGGGGAGCTGTTTTTT; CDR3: CASSDSWNTGELFF
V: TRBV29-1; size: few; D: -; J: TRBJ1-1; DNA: TGCAGCACCACAGGGTTGTTGGTTGGTGAAGCTTTCTTT; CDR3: CSTTGLLVGEAFF
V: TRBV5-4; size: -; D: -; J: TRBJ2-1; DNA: TGTGCCAGCAGCTCCGGCGACGATGAGCAGTTCTTC; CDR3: CASSSGDDEQFF
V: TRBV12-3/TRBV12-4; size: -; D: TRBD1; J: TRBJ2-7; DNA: TGTGCCAGCAGCCGTCCCGGGACAGGGAAGTACGAGCAGTACTTC; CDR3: CASSRPGTGKYEQYF
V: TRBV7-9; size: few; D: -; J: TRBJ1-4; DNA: TGTGCCAGCAGCTTAGCGGCGGCAGGGAATGAAAAACTGTTTTTT; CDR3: CASSLAAAGNEKLFF
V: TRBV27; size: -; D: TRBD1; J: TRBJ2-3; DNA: TGTGCCAGCGGGGACAGGATATCTAGCACAGATACGCAGTATTTT; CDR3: CASGDRISSTDTQYF
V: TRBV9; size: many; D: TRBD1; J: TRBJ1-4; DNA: TGTGCCAGCAGCGTACGACCCGACAGGGGAGAGGCAACTAATGAAAAACTGTTTTTT; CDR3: CASSVRPDRGEATNEKLFF
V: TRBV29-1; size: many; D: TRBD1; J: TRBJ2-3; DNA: TGCAGCGTTGAAATACAGGGGGCGGCAGATACGCAGTATTTT; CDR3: CSVEIQGAADTQYF
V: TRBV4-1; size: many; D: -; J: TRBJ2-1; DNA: TGCGCCAGCAGCCAAATAGTCGTCATCAATGAGCAGTTCTTC; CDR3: CASSQIVVINEQFF
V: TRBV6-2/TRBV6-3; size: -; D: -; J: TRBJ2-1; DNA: TGTGCCAGCAGTTACGGGGTTTACAATGAGCAGTTCTTC; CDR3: CASSYGVYNEQFF
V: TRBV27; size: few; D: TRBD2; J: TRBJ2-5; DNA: TGTGCCAGCAGTTCTCCCGGGCTAGCGGGAGGGGGACAAGAGACCCAGTACTTC; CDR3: CASSSPGLAGGGQETQYF